Reported below is one T cell receptor (beta chain). This entry comes from a study of T-cell reconstitution after alpha-beta-depleted transplantation in children. In germline, CDR1 is SGDLS, CDR2 YYNGEE. This CDR3 has 13 amino acids. Trimming left V 4 bases short and J 1 base short, with 9 bases between. Preparing the TCRbeta library involved the use of unique molecular identifiers. Via MiXCR, TCRdb re-called the PCR reads, giving one row per CDR3 protein. Of approximately 590,000 distinct CDR3 sequences in the sample, under 12% were seen once. The chain uses TRBV9 and TRBJ2-7; no definite D call. Sequenced material: PBMCs from the stem cell graft donor, taken from the stem cell graft. This TCR was sampled from a human donor who donated a stem cell graft to a child with acute myeloid leukemia. The CDR3 spells CASSSAASYEQYF. The CDR3 bases are TGTGCCAGCAGCTCGGCGGCTTCCTACGAGCAGTACTTC.